This T cell receptor (beta chain) was recovered during a study of shared clonotypes between healthy human individuals. This CDR3 region has 18 residues. Germline lookup yields CDR1 LNHDA and CDR2 SQIVND (reference sequence). V was pared by 0 bases and J by 1 base, with 16 bases between. Sorted-subset replicate PCRs used 200 to 250 ng DNA, some 30,000 T cell genomes. This table comes from immunoSEQ multiplex PCR, and its TCRdb copy is limited to in-frame clones, with some not included. The sample has about 580,000 clones; 98% are singletons. As concerns this clone: As yet, its antigen is unknown.

Naive CD8 isolation took CD45RO-negative cells positively selected for CCR7 and excluded terminally differentiated effector memory CD45RA+ cells. Study-wide results and limits: The diversity represented, both genetic and in exposure history, was limited by few donors.

The clonotype was recovered from a man aged 25-45 years in good health. The sequenced material came from naive CD8+ T cells sorted from blood. The chain links TRBV19 to TRBJ2-1; D may be TRBD1 or TRBD2 (5 bases each). CDR3 amino acids: CASSIDQAVGESYNEQFF. CDR3 nucleotides: TGTGCCAGTAGTATAGATCAAGCGGTGGGGGAGTCCTACAATGAGCAGTTCTTC. The whole variable domain, remainder taken from reference TRBV19 and TRBJ2-1, is DGGITQSPKYLFRKEGQNVTLSCEQNLNHDAMYWYRQDPGQGLRLIYYSQIVNDFQKGDIAEGYSVSREKKESFPLTVTSAQKNPTAFYLCASSIDQAVGESYNEQFFGPGTRLTVL.